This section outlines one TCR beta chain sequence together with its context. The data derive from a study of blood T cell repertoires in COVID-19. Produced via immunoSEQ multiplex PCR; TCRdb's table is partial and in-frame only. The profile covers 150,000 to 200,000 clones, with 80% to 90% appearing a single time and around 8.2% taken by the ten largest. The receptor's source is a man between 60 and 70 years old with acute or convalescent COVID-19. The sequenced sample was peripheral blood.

The CDR3, as DNA: TGCGCCAGCAGTCGGACAACCGCTAACTATGGCTACACCTTC. Protein sequence: CASSRTTANYGYTF. The chain employs TRBV5-1 and TRBJ1-2; D is perhaps TRBD1 (5 bases). This CDR3 comprises 14 residues. Germline loops: CDR1 SGHRS, CDR2 YFSETQ. Trimming shortened V by 5 bases and J by 0 bases, and 11 bases separated the two germline ends.